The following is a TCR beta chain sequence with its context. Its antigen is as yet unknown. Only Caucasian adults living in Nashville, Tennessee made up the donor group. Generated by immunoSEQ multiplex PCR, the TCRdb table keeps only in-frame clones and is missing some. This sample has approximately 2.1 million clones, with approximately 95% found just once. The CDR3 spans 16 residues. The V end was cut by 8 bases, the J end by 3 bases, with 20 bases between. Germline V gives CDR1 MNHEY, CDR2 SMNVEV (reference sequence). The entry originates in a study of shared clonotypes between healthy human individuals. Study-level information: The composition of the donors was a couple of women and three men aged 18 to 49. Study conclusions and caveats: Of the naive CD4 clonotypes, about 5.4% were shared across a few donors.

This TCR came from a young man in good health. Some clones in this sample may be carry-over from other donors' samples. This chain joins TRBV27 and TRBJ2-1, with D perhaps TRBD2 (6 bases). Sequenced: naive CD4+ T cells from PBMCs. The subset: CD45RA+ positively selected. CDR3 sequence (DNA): TGTGCCAGCCGGCGGTCAGCTAGCGCACTCTACAATGAGCAGTTCTTC. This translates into CASRRSASALYNEQFF.